The 7 T cell receptor beta chains below were found in one sample sequenced in a study of shared clonotypes between healthy human individuals. TCRdb's copy holds only in-frame clones and misses some; the assay was immunoSEQ multiplex PCR. The data contain 1.4 million or so clones, about 98.5% of them seen just once; the ten biggest clones take up about 0.34%. Input material: naive CD4+ T cells sorted from blood. Sample subset: CD45RA+ positively selected. The receptors originated from a man aged 25-40 years in good health.

The chain is built from TRBV6-6 and TRBJ2-1; 7 bases match TRBD1. The CDR3 loop spans 16 amino acids. Germline CDR1 is MNHNY and CDR2 is SVGAGI (reference sequence). V lost 7 bases and J lost 0; bases outside the gene matches: 9. The CDR3 sequence: CASTMNRGRSYNEQFF. The DNA for the CDR3 is TGTGCCAGCACCATGAACAGGGGACGCTCCTACAATGAGCAGTTCTTC.

This rearrangement joins TRBV25-1 to TRBJ2-1; the D gene could be TRBD1 or TRBD2 (5 bases each). Germline V gene lookup returns CDR1 MGHDK and CDR2 SYGVNS. The CDR3 is 17 residues long. Trimming pared 10 bases from V and 6 bases from J, leaving 28 bases between. CDR3 region: CANRPPRGPWGCNEQFF. DNA for the CDR3: TGTGCCAACCGACCCCCACGGGGACCTTGGGGGTGCAATGAGCAGTTCTTC.

Of note for this clone: Other nucleotide sequences in the sample specify the same CDR3. This chain connects TRBV2 to TRBJ1-2; D may be TRBD1 (6 bases). The CDR3 has 13 residues. V shed 4 bases and J shed 0 bases, with 6 bases lying between them. Germline CDR1 reads SNHLY; CDR2 reads FYNNEI. Written as DNA, the CDR3 is TGTGCCAGCAGTGGGACAGCTAACTATGGCTACACCTTC. Translation gives CASSGTANYGYTF.

The V call is TRBV6-1, the J call TRBJ2-2; D uncertain. Germline values: CDR1 MNHNS, CDR2 SASEGT. The V end lost 2 bases, the J end lost 7 bases, and 8 bases lay between the germline ends. The CDR3 sequence is 13 residues long. CDR3 coding DNA: TGTGCCAGCAGTGAAATAGAGGTCGGGGAGCTGTTTTTT. Amino acids: CASSEIEVGELFF.

Of note for this clone: Other DNA sequences in the same sample also yield this CDR3. The genes are TRBV28 and TRBJ1-5, with unresolved D. Looked up from germline, CDR1 is MDHEN and CDR2 is SYDVKM. There are 12 residues in the CDR3. The V and J ends lost 7 bases and 7 bases respectively, with 11 bases between them. As DNA, the CDR3 is TGTGCCAGCACCTTAAGTGGCCAGCCCCAGCATTTT. Protein product: CASTLSGQPQHF. The variable domain in full, with the rest retrieved from reference TRBV28 and TRBJ1-5, is DVKVTQSSRYLVKRTGEKVFLECVQDMDHENMFWYRQDPGLGLRLIYFSYDVKMKEKGDIPEGYSVSREKKERFSLILESASTNQTSMYLCASTLSGQPQHFGDGTRLSIL.

J is TRBJ2-3 and V is TRBV5-4; 14 nucleotides agree with TRBD2. Germline loops: CDR1 SGHNT, CDR2 YYREEE (reference sequence). This CDR3 comprises 17 residues. V shed 0 bases, J shed 6 bases, and the junction held 6 bases outside the gene matches. CDR3 in DNA: TGTGCCAGCAGCTTGGACGGGACTAGCGGGAGAAGGGATACGCAGTATTTT. Protein product: CASSLDGTSGRRDTQYF.

This sequence joins TRBV7-9 and TRBJ1-2, with 10 bases identical to TRBD1. The CDR3 loop spans 14 amino acids. The J segment lost 7 bases and the V segment lost 5 bases, leaving 7 bases of the junction unmatched. Germline V lookup: CDR1 SEHNR, CDR2 FQNEAQ (reference sequence). The CDR3 DNA reads as TGTGCCAGCAGCCGCGGACAGGGGGAGGGTGGCTACACCTTC. Protein sequence: CASSRGQGEGGYTF. Combining the CDR3 with reference TRBV7-9 and TRBJ1-2 gives the whole variable domain DTGVSQNPRHKITKRGQNVTFRCDPISEHNRLYWYRQTLGQGPEFLTYFQNEAQLEKSRLLSDRFSAERPKGSFSTLEIQRTEQGDSAMYLCASSRGQGEGGYTFGSGTRLTVV.